This TCR beta chain came from a study of T cells in Graves' hyperthyroidism and ophthalmopathy. Diagnosis of hyperthyroidism was new in patients aged 18 to 65, and its duration was under 2 months. Uncontrolled infection, other autoimmune disease, pregnancy or lactation led to exclusion. The CDR3 is 11 amino acids. V lost 6 bases and J lost 5, with 4 bases in between. The germline V gene has CDR1 LNHDA and CDR2 SQIVND (reference sequence). From RNA transcripts, TCR beta CDR3 regions were amplified. The TCR CDR3 first-round RT-PCR relied on the HTBI primer set. TCRdb recomputed calls from the multiplex PCR reads with MiXCR, one row per CDR3 protein. The repertoire consists of hundreds of thousands of distinct CDR3 sequences, with just over 35% occurring once and the leading ten covering 30% to 40%. This clonotype was recorded many times.

This TCR was recovered from a woman between 40 and 55 years old with Graves' hyperthyroidism. The chain couples TRBV19 to TRBJ1-4; no clear D. The material sequenced was blood. CDR3 DNA: TGTGCCAGTAGCGGGAATGAAAAACTGTTTTTT. It codes for CASSGNEKLFF.